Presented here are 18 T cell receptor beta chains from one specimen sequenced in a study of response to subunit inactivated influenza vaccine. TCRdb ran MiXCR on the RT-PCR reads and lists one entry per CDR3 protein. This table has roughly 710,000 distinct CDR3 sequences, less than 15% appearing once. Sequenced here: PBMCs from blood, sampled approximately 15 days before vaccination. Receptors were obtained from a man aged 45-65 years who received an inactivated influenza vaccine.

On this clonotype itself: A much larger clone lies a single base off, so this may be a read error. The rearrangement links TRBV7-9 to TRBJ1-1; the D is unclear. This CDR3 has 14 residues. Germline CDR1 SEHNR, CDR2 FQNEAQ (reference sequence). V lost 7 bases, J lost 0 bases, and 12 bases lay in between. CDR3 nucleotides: TGTGCCAGCATTCGAATGCCAGTGAACACTGAAGCTTTCTTT. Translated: CASIRMPVNTEAFF.

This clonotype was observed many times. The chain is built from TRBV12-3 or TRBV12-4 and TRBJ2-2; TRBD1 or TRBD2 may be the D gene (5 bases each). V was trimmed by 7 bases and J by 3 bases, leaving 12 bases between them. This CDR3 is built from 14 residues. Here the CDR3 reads CASNSMGDTGELFF. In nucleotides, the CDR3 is TGTGCCAGCAACAGCATGGGGGACACCGGGGAGCTGTTTTTT.

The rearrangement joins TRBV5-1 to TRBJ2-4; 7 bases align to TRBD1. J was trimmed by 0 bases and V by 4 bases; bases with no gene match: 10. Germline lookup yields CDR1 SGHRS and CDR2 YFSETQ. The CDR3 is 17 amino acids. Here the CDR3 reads CASSLGPRQGAKNIQYF. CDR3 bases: TGCGCCAGCAGCCTTGGGCCAAGACAGGGAGCCAAAAACATTCAGTACTTC.

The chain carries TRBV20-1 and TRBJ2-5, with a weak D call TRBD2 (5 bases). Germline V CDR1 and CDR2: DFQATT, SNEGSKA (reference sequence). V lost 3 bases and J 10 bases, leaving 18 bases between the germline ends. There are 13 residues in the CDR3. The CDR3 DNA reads TGCAGTGCTAGCTTCCCCGGGATTGGGAACCAGTACTTC. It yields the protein CSASFPGIGNQYF.

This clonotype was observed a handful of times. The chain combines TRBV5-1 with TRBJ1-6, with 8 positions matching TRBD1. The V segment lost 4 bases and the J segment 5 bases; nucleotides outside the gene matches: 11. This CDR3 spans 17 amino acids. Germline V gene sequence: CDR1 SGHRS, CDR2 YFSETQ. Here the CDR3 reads CASSVGTGSPNNSPLHF. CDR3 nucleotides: TGCGCCAGCAGCGTAGGGACAGGATCGCCTAATAATTCACCCCTCCACTTT.

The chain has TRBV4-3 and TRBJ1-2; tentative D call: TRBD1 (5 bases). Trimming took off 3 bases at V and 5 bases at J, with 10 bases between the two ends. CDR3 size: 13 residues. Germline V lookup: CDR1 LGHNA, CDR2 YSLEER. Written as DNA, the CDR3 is TGCGCCAGCAGCCAGGGGGTACAGTATGGCTACACCTTC. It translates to CASSQGVQYGYTF.

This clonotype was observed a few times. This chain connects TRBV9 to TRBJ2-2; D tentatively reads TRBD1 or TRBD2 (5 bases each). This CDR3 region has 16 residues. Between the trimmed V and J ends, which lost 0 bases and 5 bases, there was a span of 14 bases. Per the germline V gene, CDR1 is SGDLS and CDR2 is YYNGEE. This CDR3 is CASSVAGTLVTGELFF. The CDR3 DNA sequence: TGTGCCAGCAGCGTAGCTGGGACCCTCGTAACCGGGGAGCTGTTTTTT.

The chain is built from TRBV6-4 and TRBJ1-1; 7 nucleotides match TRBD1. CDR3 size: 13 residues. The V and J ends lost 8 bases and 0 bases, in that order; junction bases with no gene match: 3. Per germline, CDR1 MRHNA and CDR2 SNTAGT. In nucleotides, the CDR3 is TGTGCCAGCGGGACAGACATGAACACTGAAGCTTTCTTT. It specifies CASGTDMNTEAFF.

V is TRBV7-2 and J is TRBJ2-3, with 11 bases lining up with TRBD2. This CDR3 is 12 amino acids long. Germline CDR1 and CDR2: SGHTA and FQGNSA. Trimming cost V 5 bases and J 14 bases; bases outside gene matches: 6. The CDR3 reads CASSHTSGSMYF. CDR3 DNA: TGTGCCAGCAGCCATACTAGCGGGAGTATGTATTTT.

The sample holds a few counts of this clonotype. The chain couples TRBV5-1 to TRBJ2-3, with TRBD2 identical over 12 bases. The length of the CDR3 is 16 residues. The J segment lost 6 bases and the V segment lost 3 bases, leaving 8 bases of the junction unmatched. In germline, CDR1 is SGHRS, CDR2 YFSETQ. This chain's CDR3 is CASSSLASGGADTQYF. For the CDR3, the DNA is TGCGCCAGCAGCTCCCTCGCTAGCGGGGGGGCGGATACGCAGTATTTT.

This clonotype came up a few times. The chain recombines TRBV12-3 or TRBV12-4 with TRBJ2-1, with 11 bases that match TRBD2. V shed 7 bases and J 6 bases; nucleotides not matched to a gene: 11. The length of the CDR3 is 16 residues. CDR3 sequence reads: CASTPLGTSGSNEQFF. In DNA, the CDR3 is TGTGCCAGCACCCCCTTGGGGACTAGCGGCAGCAATGAGCAGTTCTTC.

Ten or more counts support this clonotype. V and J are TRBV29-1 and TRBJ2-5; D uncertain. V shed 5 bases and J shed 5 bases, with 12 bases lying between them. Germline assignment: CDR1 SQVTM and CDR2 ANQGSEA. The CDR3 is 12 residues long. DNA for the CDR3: TGCAGCGTTAAGGCTCGTTGGGAGACCCAGTACTTC. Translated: CSVKARWETQYF. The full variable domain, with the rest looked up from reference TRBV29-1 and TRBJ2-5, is SAVISQKPSRDICQRGTSLTIQCQVDSQVTMMFWYRQQPGQSLTLIATANQGSEATYESGFVIDKFPISRPNLTFSTLTVSNMSPEDSSIYLCSVKARWETQYFGPGTRLLVL.

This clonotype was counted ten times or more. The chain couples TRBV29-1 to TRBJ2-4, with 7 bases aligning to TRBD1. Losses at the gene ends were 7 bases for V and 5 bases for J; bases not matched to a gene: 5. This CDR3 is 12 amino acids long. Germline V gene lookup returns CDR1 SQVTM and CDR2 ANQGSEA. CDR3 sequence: CSAQGEQNIQYF. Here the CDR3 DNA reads TGCAGCGCCCAGGGGGAACAAAACATTCAGTACTTC.

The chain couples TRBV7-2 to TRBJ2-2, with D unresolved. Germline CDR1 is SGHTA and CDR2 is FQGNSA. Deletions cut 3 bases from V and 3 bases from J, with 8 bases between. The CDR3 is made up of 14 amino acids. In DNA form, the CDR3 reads TGTGCCAGCAGCTTTACAGCATACACCGGGGAGCTGTTTTTT. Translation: CASSFTAYTGELFF.

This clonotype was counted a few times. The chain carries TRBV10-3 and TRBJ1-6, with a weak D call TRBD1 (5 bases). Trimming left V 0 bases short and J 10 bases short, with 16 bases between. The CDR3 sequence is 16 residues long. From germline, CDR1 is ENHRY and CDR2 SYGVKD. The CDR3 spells CAISESGQGRGSPLHF. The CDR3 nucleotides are TGTGCCATCAGTGAGTCGGGTCAGGGAAGAGGGTCACCCCTCCACTTT.

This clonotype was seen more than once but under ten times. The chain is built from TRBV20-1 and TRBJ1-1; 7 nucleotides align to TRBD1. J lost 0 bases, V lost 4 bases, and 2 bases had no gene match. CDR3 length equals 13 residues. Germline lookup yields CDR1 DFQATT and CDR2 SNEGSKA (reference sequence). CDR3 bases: TGCAGTGCTAAAGGGGGCCTGAACACTGAAGCTTTCTTT. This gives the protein CSAKGGLNTEAFF.

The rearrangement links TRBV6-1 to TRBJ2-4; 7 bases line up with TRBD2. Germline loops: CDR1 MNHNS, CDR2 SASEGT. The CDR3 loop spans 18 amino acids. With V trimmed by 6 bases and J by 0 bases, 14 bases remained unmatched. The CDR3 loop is CASRLSSGTPIAKNIQYF. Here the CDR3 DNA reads TGTGCCAGCAGGCTATCTAGCGGCACCCCCATAGCCAAAAACATTCAGTACTTC.

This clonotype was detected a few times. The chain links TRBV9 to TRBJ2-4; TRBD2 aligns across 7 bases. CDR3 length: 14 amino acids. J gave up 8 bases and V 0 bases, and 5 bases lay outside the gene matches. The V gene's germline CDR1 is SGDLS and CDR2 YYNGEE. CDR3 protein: CASSVGGRLDIQYF. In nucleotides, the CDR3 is TGTGCCAGCAGCGTAGGCGGGAGACTTGACATTCAGTACTTC.